This T cell receptor (beta chain) was identified in a study of blood T cell repertoires in COVID-19. About the research overall: In each case, the material was cDNA or gDNA derived from T cells, B-cell-depleted T cells, or PBMCs.

The sample holds a few counts of this clone. From germline, CDR1 is SNHLY and CDR2 FYNNEI. This CDR3 spans 13 amino acids. V lost 8 bases to trimming and J lost 0 bases, with 8 bases between them. The Seattle site enrolled patients during active infection and followed them longitudinally. TCRdb keeps only in-frame clones here, not all; method: immunoSEQ multiplex PCR. This sample has 350,000 or so clones, with about 90% found just once. The sequenced sample consisted of peripheral blood. The receptor's source is a woman in her 30s with COVID-19, enrolled during active disease. The rearrangement links TRBV2 to TRBJ1-5, with a tentative D call TRBD1 (5 bases). DNA of the CDR3: TGTGCCAGCGGGCAGGGTAGCAATCAGCCCCAGCATTTT. This codes for CASGQGSNQPQHF.